Sequencing of this TCR beta chain was carried out in a study of cytomegalovirus exposure and HLA in healthy donors. PCR involved 60 Vbeta and 13 Jbeta primers. The data were produced by immunoSEQ multiplex PCR, yet TCRdb's version contains in-frame clones alone and is incomplete. In the table there are 60,000 to 85,000 clones, roughly 82% of which are singletons. The CDR3 has 11 residues. The V end lost 0 bases, the J end lost 8 bases, and 5 bases lay between the germline ends. Germline CDR1 is SGHTS and CDR2 is YDEGEE. The sequencing input was PBMCs. The V gene is TRBV5-8, the J gene TRBJ1-2; D uncertain. The source of this sequence is a man aged 70-80 years in good health and CMV-seropositive. In DNA, the CDR3 is TGTGCCAGCAGCTTGGAAGCAGGCTACACCTTC. Residues: CASSLEAGYTF.